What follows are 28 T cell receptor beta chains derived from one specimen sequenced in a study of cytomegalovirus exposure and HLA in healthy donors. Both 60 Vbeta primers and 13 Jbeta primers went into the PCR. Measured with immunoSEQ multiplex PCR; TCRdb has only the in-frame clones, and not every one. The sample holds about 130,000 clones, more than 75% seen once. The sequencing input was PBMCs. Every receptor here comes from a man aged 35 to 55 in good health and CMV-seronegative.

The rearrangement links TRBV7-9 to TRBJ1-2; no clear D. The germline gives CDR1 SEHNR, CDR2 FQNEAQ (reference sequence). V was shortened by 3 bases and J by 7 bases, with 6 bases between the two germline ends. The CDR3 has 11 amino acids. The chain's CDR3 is CASSFSGGYTF. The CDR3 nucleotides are TGTGCCAGCAGCTTTTCGGGTGGCTACACCTTC. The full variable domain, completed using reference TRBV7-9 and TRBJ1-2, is DTGVSQNPRHKITKRGQNVTFRCDPISEHNRLYWYRQTLGQGPEFLTYFQNEAQLEKSRLLSDRFSAERPKGSFSTLEIQRTEQGDSAMYLCASSFSGGYTFGSGTRLTVV.

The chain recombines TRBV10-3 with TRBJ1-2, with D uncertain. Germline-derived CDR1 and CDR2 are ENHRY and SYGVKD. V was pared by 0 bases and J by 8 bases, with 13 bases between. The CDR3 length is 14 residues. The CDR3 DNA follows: TGTGCCATCAGTGAGTCGGGTGAGGGATTAGGCTACACCTTC. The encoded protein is CAISESGEGLGYTF.

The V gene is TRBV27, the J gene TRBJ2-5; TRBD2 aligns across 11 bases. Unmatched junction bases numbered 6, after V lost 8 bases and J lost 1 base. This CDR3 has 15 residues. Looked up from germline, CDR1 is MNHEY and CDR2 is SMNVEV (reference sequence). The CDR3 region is CASGLLAGVQETQYF. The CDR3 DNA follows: TGTGCCAGCGGACTACTAGCGGGGGTCCAAGAGACCCAGTACTTC.

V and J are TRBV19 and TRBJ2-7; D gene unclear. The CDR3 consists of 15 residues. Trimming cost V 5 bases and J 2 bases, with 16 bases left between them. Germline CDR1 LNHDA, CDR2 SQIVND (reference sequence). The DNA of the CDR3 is TGTGCCAGTAGTGCAACAGATTACTCGCCCTACGAGCAGTACTTC. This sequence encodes CASSATDYSPYEQYF.

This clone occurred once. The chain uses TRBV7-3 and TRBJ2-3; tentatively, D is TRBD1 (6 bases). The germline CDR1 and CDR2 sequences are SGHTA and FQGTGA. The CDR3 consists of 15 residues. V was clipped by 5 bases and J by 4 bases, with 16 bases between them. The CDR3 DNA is TGTGCCAGCAGCGTCCAGGGGATTGGCGCAGATACGCAGTATTTT. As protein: CASSVQGIGADTQYF.

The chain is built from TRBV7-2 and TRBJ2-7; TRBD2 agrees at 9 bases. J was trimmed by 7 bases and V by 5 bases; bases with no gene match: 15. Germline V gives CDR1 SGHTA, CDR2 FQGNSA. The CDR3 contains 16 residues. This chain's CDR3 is CASSQVTQRGAGEQYF. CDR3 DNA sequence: TGTGCCAGCAGCCAAGTGACCCAGCGGGGGGCGGGGGAGCAGTACTTC.

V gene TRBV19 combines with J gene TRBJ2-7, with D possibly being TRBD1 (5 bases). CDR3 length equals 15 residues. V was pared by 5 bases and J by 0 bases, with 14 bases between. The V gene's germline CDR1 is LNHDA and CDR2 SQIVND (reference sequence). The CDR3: CASSSRQPPSYEQYF. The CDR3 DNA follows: TGTGCCAGTAGTTCCCGACAGCCCCCCTCCTACGAGCAGTACTTC.

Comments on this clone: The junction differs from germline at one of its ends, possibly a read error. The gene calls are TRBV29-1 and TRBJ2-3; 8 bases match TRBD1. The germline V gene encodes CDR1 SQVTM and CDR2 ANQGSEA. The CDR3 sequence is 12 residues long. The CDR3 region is CSVELGQETIHF. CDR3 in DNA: TGCAGCGTTGAGCTGGGACAGGAAACCATACATTTT.

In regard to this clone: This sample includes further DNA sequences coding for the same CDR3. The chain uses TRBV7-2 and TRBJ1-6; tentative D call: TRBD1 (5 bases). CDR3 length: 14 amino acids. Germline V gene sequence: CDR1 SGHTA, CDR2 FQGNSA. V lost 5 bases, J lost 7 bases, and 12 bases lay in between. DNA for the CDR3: TGTGCCAGCAGCCGCACCAGGGTGAATTCACCCCTCCACTTT. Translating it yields CASSRTRVNSPLHF.

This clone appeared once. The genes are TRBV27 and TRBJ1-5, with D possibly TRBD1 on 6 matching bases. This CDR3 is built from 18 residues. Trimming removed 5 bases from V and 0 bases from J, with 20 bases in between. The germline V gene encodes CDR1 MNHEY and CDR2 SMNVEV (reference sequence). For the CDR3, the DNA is TGTGCCAGCAGTCCTAATTCCGGACAGCTTTATAGCAATCAGCCCCAGCATTTT. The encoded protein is CASSPNSGQLYSNQPQHF.

DNA of the CDR3: TGCGCCAGCTGCATAACAGGGTCGTCTTACACCGGGGAGCTGTTTTTT. This translates into CASCITGSSYTGELFF. The chain has TRBV5-1 and TRBJ2-2; tentative D call: TRBD1 (6 bases). Per germline, CDR1 SGHRS and CDR2 YFSETQ. This CDR3 is 16 amino acids long. V gave up 7 bases and J gave up 3 bases, with 19 bases separating them.

This CDR3 is CASSERGGNTEAFF. CDR3 bases: TGTGCCAGCAGTGAGAGGGGGGGAAACACTGAAGCTTTCTTT. The chain employs TRBV2 and TRBJ1-1; weak D call: TRBD1 (6 bases). This CDR3 has 14 residues. V dropped 3 bases and J dropped 2 bases, with 10 bases sitting between them. CDR1 is SNHLY and CDR2 is FYNNEI in the germline V gene.

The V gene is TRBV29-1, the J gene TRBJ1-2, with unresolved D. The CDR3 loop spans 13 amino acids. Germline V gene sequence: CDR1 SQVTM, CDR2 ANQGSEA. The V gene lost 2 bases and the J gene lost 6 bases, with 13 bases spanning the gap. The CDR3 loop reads CSVENRYLDGYTF. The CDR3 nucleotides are TGCAGCGTTGAAAACCGCTACCTAGATGGCTACACCTTC. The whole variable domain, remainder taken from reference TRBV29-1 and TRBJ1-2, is SAVISQKPSRDICQRGTSLTIQCQVDSQVTMMFWYRQQPGQSLTLIATANQGSEATYESGFVIDKFPISRPNLTFSTLTVSNMSPEDSSIYLCSVENRYLDGYTFGSGTRLTVV.

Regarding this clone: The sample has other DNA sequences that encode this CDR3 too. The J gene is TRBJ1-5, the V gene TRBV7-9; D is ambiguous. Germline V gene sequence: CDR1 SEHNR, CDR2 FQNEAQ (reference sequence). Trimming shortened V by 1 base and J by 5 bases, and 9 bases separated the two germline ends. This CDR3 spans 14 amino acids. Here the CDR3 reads CASSLGAQDQPQHF. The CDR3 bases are TGTGCCAGCAGCTTAGGGGCCCAAGATCAGCCCCAGCATTTT.

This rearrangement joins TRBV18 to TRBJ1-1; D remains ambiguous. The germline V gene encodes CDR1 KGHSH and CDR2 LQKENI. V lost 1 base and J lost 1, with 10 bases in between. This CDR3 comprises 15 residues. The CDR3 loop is CASSPRREGNTEAFF. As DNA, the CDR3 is TGTGCCAGCTCACCACGGAGGGAAGGGAACACTGAAGCTTTCTTT.

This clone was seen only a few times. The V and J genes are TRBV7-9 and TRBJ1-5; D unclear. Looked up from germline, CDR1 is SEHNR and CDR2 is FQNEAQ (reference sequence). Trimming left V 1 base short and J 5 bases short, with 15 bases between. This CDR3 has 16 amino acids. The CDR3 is CASSLGAGPSDQPQHF. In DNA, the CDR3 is TGTGCCAGCAGCTTAGGGGCAGGTCCGTCGGATCAGCCCCAGCATTTT.

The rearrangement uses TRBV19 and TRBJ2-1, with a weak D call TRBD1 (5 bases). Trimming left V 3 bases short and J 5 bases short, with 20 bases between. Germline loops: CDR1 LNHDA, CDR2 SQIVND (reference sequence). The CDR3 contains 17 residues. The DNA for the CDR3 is TGTGCCAGTAGTATTCAGGGCGTAGCCTCACCCCACAATGAGCAGTTCTTC. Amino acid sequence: CASSIQGVASPHNEQFF.

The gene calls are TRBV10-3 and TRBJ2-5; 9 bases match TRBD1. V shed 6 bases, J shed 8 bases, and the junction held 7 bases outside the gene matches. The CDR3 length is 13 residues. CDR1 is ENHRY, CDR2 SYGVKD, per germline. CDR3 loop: CAIREGQGITQYF. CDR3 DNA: TGTGCCATCAGGGAGGGACAGGGTATAACCCAGTACTTC.

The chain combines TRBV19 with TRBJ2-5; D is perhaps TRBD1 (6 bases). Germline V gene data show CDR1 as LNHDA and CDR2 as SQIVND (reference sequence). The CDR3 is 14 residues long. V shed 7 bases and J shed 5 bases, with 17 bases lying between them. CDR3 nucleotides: TGTGCCAGTAATGACCCCAGGGGTGGTGAGACCCAGTACTTC. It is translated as CASNDPRGGETQYF.

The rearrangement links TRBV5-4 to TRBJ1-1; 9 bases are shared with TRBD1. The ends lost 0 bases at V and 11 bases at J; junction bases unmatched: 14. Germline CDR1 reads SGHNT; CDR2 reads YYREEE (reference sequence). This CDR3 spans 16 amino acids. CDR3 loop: CASSLEGQGGRDVAFF. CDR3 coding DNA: TGTGCCAGCAGCTTGGAGGGACAGGGAGGTCGTGATGTTGCTTTCTTT.

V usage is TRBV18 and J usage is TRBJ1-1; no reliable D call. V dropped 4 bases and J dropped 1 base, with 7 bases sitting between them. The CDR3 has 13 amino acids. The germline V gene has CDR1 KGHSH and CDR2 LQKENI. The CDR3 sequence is CASSLNTNTEAFF. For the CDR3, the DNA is TGTGCCAGCTCACTCAACACGAACACTGAAGCTTTCTTT.

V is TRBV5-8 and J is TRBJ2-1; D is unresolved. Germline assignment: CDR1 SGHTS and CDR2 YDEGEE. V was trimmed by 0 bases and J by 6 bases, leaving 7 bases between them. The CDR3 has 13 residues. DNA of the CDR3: TGTGCCAGCAGCTTGGCATTGGCCAATGAGCAGTTCTTC. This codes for CASSLALANEQFF. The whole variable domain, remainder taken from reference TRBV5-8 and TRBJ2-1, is EAGVTQSPTHLIKTRGQQATLRCSPISGHTSVYWYQQALGLGLQFLLWYDEGEERNRGNFPPRFSGRQFPNYSSELNVNALELEDSALYLCASSLALANEQFFGPGTRLTVL.

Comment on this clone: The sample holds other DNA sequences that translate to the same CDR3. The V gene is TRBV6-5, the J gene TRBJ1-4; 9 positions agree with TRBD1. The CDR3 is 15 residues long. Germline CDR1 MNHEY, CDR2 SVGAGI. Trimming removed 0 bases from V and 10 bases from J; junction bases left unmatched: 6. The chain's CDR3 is CASSYSWDRVGKLFF. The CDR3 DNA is TGTGCCAGCAGTTACTCGTGGGACAGGGTGGGAAAACTGTTTTTT.

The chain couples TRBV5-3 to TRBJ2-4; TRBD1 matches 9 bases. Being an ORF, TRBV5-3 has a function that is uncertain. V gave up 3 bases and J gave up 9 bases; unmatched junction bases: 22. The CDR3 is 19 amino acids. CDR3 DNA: TGTGCCAGAAGCTCCGAAACGACGATTCCGGGACAGGGAGTTCGCATTCAGTACTTC. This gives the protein CARSSETTIPGQGVRIQYF.

The CDR3 region is CASSLVGSGGPDTQYF. The CDR3 DNA follows: TGTGCCAGCAGCTTGGTAGGTAGCGGGGGACCAGATACGCAGTATTTT. The chain employs TRBV5-6 and TRBJ2-3; 9 bases align to TRBD2. Trimming removed 0 bases from V and 4 bases from J; junction bases left unmatched: 6. CDR1 and CDR2 (germline): SGHDT, YYEEEE. The CDR3 covers 16 residues. Complete variable domain (other parts from reference TRBV5-6 and TRBJ2-3): DAGVTQSPTHLIKTRGQQVTLRCSPKSGHDTVSWYQQALGQGPQFIFQYYEEEERQRGNFPDRFSGHQFPNYSSELNVNALLLGDSALYLCASSLVGSGGPDTQYFGPGTRLTVL.

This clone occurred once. The CDR3 protein is CASSIQKNTEAFF. CDR3 coding DNA: TGTGCCAGTAGTATACAGAAGAACACTGAAGCTTTCTTT. The chain is built from TRBV19 and TRBJ1-1; D ambiguous. Germline lookup yields CDR1 LNHDA and CDR2 SQIVND (reference sequence). V shed 2 bases and J shed 1 base, with 5 bases lying between them. The CDR3 covers 13 residues.

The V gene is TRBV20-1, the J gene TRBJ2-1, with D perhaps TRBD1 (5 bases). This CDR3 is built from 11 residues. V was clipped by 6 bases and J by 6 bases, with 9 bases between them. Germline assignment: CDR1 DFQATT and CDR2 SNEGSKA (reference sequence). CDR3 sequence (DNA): TGCAGTGCGGACAAGGGCAATGAGCAGTTCTTC. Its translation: CSADKGNEQFF.

In DNA, the CDR3 is TGTGCCAGCAGTCTTAGGACGGGGGGGGGCCTTTCGTTCGAGCAGTACTTC. It is translated as CASSLRTGGGLSFEQYF. The chain is built from TRBV28 and TRBJ2-7; 8 bases agree with TRBD2. The CDR3 spans 17 residues. The germline V gene has CDR1 MDHEN and CDR2 SYDVKM. Trimming took 5 bases from V and 6 from J; bases not matched to a gene: 18.